This TCR beta chain was profiled in a study of T-cell reconstitution after alpha-beta-depleted transplantation in children. Construction of the TCRbeta library involved unique molecular identifiers. TCRdb re-called the PCR reads with MiXCR, one entry per CDR3 protein. The repertoire consists of over 550,000 distinct CDR3 sequences, with roughly a tenth occurring once and the leading ten covering less than 4.5%. CDR1 is SGDLS and CDR2 is YYNGEE in the germline V gene. The CDR3 length is 13 residues. Trimming took off 4 bases at V and 8 bases at J, with 15 bases between the two ends. This clonotype turned up a few times.

This sample comprised PBMCs from the stem cell graft donor, obtained from the stem cell graft. The chain has TRBV9 and TRBJ1-2; D might be TRBD1 (5 bases). The source is a human donor who donated a stem cell graft to a child with acute myeloid leukemia. CDR3 bases: TGTGCCAGCAGCCCGGGACTGGCGTGGGGCTACACCTTC. As protein: CASSPGLAWGYTF.